These 3 T cell receptor beta chains were all obtained from the same sample, sequenced in a study of CXCR3-negative and CXCR3-positive naive CD8 T cells. The TRB libraries of cDNA were built by UMI-labeled 5' RACE. TCRdb reprocessed the 5' RACE reads, keeping one entry per CDR3 protein, no DNA. In total, the table holds about 120,000 distinct CDR3 sequences. Input material: naive CXCR3- CD8+ T cells from blood. Subset noted: CD45RO-CCR7+CD27+CD95- naive CD8+ T cells lacking CXCR3 (TNR3-). These TCRs come from a human donor in good health. Some clones in this sample may be carry-over from other donors' samples.

The rearrangement links TRBV7-9 to TRBJ2-5; TCRdb names TRBD1, which stays unverified in the absence of DNA. CDR3 length: 16 residues. Germline CDR1 is SEHNR and CDR2 is FQNEAQ (reference sequence). CDR3 in amino acids: CASSSTGIGAQETQYF.

V gene TRBV29-1 combines with J gene TRBJ2-2. Per the germline V gene, CDR1 is SQVTM and CDR2 is ANQGSEA. This CDR3 has 12 residues. CDR3 sequence reads: CSAVTETGELFF.

V gene TRBV9 combines with J gene TRBJ2-1; checking the TCRdb D call of TRBD1 is not possible without DNA. The CDR3 extends over 15 amino acids. The germline gives CDR1 SGDLS, CDR2 YYNGEE. CDR3: CASSVGGGVTNEQFF.